These T cell receptor beta chains were read from a single sample in a study of shared clonotypes between healthy human individuals. Here immunoSEQ multiplex PCR was the method, and the copy in TCRdb shows in-frame clones only, minus some. The table has about 1.5 million clones, about 98% seen once; the top ten hold around 0.45%. Sequencing was done on a sample of naive CD4+ T cells sorted from blood. The receptors come from a man aged 25 to 40 in good health. The CDR3 runs from the conserved cysteine through the conserved F or W. A D gene is named only where the DNA matches it firmly. For some rows the clone size is stated as once, few or many, or as a class when expanded; others skip it.

d_gene	v_gene	j_gene	abundance	CDR3aa	CDR3nt
-	TRBV7-9	TRBJ1-1	once	CASSDTRGGDTEAFF	TGTGCCAGCAGCGACACCCGTGGAGGGGACACTGAAGCTTTCTTT
-	TRBV11-2	TRBJ2-4	-	CASSFTGPPLGNIQYF	TGTGCCAGCAGCTTCACGGGACCCCCTCTTGGGAACATTCAGTACTTC
TRBD1	TRBV28	TRBJ1-2	-	CASSIEQGGGYTF	TGTGCCAGCTCTATAGAACAGGGGGGCGGCTACACCTTC
-	TRBV19	TRBJ2-6	-	CASSPGANVLTF	TGTGCCAGTAGCCCTGGGGCCAACGTCCTGACTTTC
TRBD2	TRBV2	TRBJ2-3	-	CATPTSGTTDTQYF	TGTGCCACCCCGACTAGCGGGACAACAGATACGCAGTATTTT
-	TRBV18	TRBJ2-5	-	CASSPAGQYQETQYF	TGTGCCAGCTCACCAGCGGGACAGTACCAAGAGACCCAGTACTTC
-	TRBV4-2	TRBJ2-3	-	CASSPGTPDTDTQYF	TGTGCCAGCAGCCCCGGGACACCTGACACAGATACGCAGTATTTT
-	TRBV5-4	TRBJ2-7	-	CASSPPGQGPYEQYF	TGTGCCAGCAGCCCACCGGGGCAGGGACCCTACGAGCAGTACTTC
-	TRBV5-1	TRBJ1-5	-	CASSEGRPGQPQHF	TGCGCCAGCAGTGAGGGGCGGCCCGGCCAGCCCCAGCATTTT
-	TRBV29-1	TRBJ2-1	-	CSVVGYNEQFF	TGCAGCGTTGTTGGGTACAATGAGCAGTTCTTC
-	TRBV28	TRBJ1-5	-	CASSQGGTYQPQHF	TGTGCCAGCAGTCAGGGTGGGACATATCAGCCCCAGCATTTT
TRBD2	TRBV15	TRBJ2-1	-	CATSTRLADNNEQFF	TGTGCCACCAGCACCCGACTAGCGGACAACAATGAGCAGTTCTTC
-	TRBV28	TRBJ2-3	-	CASSLFGTDTQYF	TGTGCCAGCAGTTTATTCGGGACAGATACGCAGTATTTT
TRBD1	TRBV2	TRBJ1-2	-	CASSDDRARGYTF	TGTGCCAGCAGTGATGACAGGGCTCGCGGCTACACCTTC
-	TRBV10-1	TRBJ1-5	-	CASSAGDQPQHF	TGCGCCAGCAGTGCCGGGGATCAGCCCCAGCATTTT
-	TRBV30	TRBJ1-2	-	CAHGGGISYTF	TGTGCCCATGGGGGCGGAATCTCCTACACCTTC
-	TRBV11-2	TRBJ2-7	-	CASSLNPPSVSYEQYF	TGTGCCAGCAGCTTAAACCCTCCCAGTGTCTCCTACGAGCAGTACTTC
-	TRBV14	TRBJ2-7	-	CASSQGGPHEQYF	TGTGCCAGCAGCCAAGGGGGCCCCCACGAGCAGTACTTC
-	TRBV5-1	TRBJ2-3	-	CASSLGPTSTDTQYF	TGCGCCAGCAGCTTGGGTCCTACTAGCACAGATACGCAGTATTTT
TRBD2	TRBV4-3	TRBJ2-2	-	CASSQGSGGPTGELFF	TGCGCCAGCAGCCAAGGTTCGGGAGGGCCCACCGGGGAGCTGTTTTTT
-	TRBV5-1	TRBJ2-1	-	CASSSQGSNNEQFF	TGCGCCAGCAGCTCACAGGGTTCAAACAATGAGCAGTTCTTC
-	TRBV12-2	TRBJ2-7	-	CASRSRTELYEQYF	TGTGCAAGTCGCTCCCGGACAGAACTCTACGAGCAGTACTTC
-	TRBV11-3	TRBJ2-2	-	CASSLDPSGELFF	TGTGCCAGCAGCTTAGACCCCAGTGGGGAGCTGTTTTTT
TRBD2	TRBV5-6	TRBJ2-3	-	CASRKRDLILDTQYF	TGTGCCAGCAGAAAGCGGGACCTCATTCTAGATACGCAGTATTTT
TRBD1	TRBV9	TRBJ2-7	-	CASSVEPSGGAYEQYF	TGTGCCAGCAGCGTAGAACCATCAGGGGGAGCCTACGAGCAGTACTTC
-	TRBV7-2	TRBJ2-7	-	CASSRDAYEQYF	TGTGCCAGCAGTCGGGACGCGTACGAGCAGTACTTC
-	TRBV6-6	TRBJ2-1	-	CASSYGGQGNEQFF	TGTGCCAGCAGTTACGGGGGGCAAGGGAATGAGCAGTTCTTC
-	TRBV27	TRBJ2-2	-	CASSLILGGTGELFF	TGTGCCAGCAGTCTTATCCTAGGAGGCACCGGGGAGCTGTTTTTT
-	TRBV5-4	TRBJ2-5	-	CASSSTGWETQYF	TGTGCCAGCAGTTCTACTGGGTGGGAGACCCAGTACTTC
TRBD1	TRBV10-2	TRBJ2-7	-	CASTWTGQKGYEQYF	TGCGCCAGCACCTGGACAGGGCAGAAAGGGTACGAGCAGTACTTC
TRBD2	TRBV5-1	TRBJ2-7	-	CASSFGLEGSYEQYF	TGCGCCAGCAGCTTCGGACTAGAGGGCTCCTACGAGCAGTACTTC
-	TRBV10-2	TRBJ2-3	-	CASRRRTFTDTQYF	TGCGCCAGCAGGCGACGTACCTTCACAGATACGCAGTATTTT
-	TRBV5-6	TRBJ1-5	-	CASSPWAEGNQPQHF	TGTGCCAGCAGCCCCTGGGCAGAGGGGAATCAGCCCCAGCATTTT
-	TRBV19	TRBJ2-7	-	CASSISKSRGYEQYF	TGTGCCAGTAGTATCTCGAAAAGCAGGGGATACGAGCAGTACTTC
-	TRBV7-3	TRBJ2-5	-	CASSPSAALGETQYF	TGTGCCAGCAGCCCCTCGGCCGCCCTTGGGGAGACCCAGTACTTC
TRBD1	TRBV5-5	TRBJ1-4	-	CASSRDREENEKLFF	TGTGCCAGCAGCAGGGACAGGGAAGAGAATGAAAAACTGTTTTTT
-	TRBV5-5	TRBJ1-5	-	CASSLWQASNQPQHF	TGTGCCAGCAGCTTGTGGCAGGCCAGCAATCAGCCCCAGCATTTT
TRBD1	TRBV5-1	TRBJ2-1	-	CASSLSPQGQGEDEQFF	TGCGCCAGCAGCTTGTCCCCTCAGGGACAGGGGGAGGATGAGCAGTTCTTC
-	TRBV5-8	TRBJ1-1	-	CASSLRWGGTEAFF	TGTGCCAGCAGCTTACGGTGGGGGGGCACTGAAGCTTTCTTT
-	TRBV7-9	TRBJ2-1	-	CASSPYFGVGDNEQFF	TGTGCCAGCAGCCCTTATTTCGGCGTGGGCGACAATGAGCAGTTCTTC
TRBD2	TRBV10-2	TRBJ2-7	-	CASSLQKGTSSDEQYF	TGCGCCAGCAGTCTACAAAAAGGGACTAGCAGCGACGAGCAGTACTTC
-	TRBV7-3	TRBJ2-2	-	CASSLSRSATGELFF	TGTGCCAGCAGCTTATCCAGGTCCGCCACCGGGGAGCTGTTTTTT
TRBD1	TRBV5-1	TRBJ1-2	-	CASSFWQGALGNYGYTF	TGCGCCAGCAGCTTCTGGCAGGGGGCTCTAGGAAACTATGGCTACACCTTC
-	TRBV2	TRBJ2-3	-	CASSEQATSTDTQYF	TGTGCCAGCAGTGAACAGGCCACTAGCACAGATACGCAGTATTTT
-	TRBV6-5	TRBJ2-3	-	CASSLGRVRTDTQYF	TGTGCCAGCAGCTTAGGAAGGGTCCGGACAGATACGCAGTATTTT
TRBD1	TRBV28	TRBJ1-2	-	CASSSLPGQGGYTF	TGTGCCAGCAGTTCACTCCCGGGACAGGGCGGCTACACCTTC
-	TRBV5-6	TRBJ1-5	-	CASSLYGDQPQHF	TGTGCCAGCAGCTTATACGGAGATCAGCCCCAGCATTTT
-	TRBV19	TRBJ2-3	-	CASSITDTQYF	TGTGCCAGTAGTATTACGGATACGCAGTATTTT
TRBD2	TRBV2	TRBJ2-3	-	CASTAGVGDTQYF	TGTGCCAGCACAGCGGGAGTTGGGGATACGCAGTATTTT
TRBD2	TRBV5-4	TRBJ2-5	-	CASSPSGSYGETQYF	TGTGCCAGCAGCCCTAGCGGGAGCTATGGGGAGACCCAGTACTTC
TRBD1	TRBV9	TRBJ2-5	-	CASGQSHRGQETQYF	TGTGCCAGCGGCCAGTCCCACAGGGGCCAAGAGACCCAGTACTTC
-	TRBV20-1	TRBJ2-1	-	CSAETHYEQFF	TGCAGTGCTGAAACCCATTATGAGCAGTTCTTC
-	TRBV18	TRBJ1-1	once	CASSPPGTMNTEAFF	TGTGCCAGCTCACCACCTGGAACCATGAACACTGAAGCTTTCTTT
TRBD2	TRBV30	TRBJ2-7	-	CAWSPSSGGSSSYEQYF	TGTGCCTGGAGCCCTTCTAGCGGGGGGTCTAGCTCCTACGAGCAGTACTTC
-	TRBV20-1	TRBJ2-3	once	CSARLADTQYF	TGCAGTGCTAGGCTGGCAGATACGCAGTATTTT
-	TRBV27	TRBJ2-1	-	CASSLFSLLVGQDNEQFF	TGTGCCAGCAGTTTATTTTCCCTCTTGGTGGGCCAAGACAATGAGCAGTTCTTC
TRBD2	TRBV7-2	TRBJ2-3	once	CASSLGGGREDTQYF	TGTGCCAGCAGCCTAGGGGGCGGGAGGGAAGATACGCAGTATTTT